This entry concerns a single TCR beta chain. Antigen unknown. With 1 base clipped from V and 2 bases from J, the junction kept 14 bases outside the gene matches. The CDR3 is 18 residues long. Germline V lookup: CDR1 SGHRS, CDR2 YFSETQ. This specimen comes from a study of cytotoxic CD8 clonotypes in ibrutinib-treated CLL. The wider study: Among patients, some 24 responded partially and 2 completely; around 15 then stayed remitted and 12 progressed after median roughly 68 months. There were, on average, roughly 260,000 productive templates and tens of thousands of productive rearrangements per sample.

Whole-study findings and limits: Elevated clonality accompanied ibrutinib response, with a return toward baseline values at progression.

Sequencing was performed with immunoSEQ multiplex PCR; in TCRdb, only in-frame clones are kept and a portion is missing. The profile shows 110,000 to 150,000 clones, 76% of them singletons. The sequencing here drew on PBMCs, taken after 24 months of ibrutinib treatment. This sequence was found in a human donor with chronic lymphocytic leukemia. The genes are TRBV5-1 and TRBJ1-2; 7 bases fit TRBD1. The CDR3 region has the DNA TGCGCCAGCAGCTTGTCCCCCTCTAGGCAGGGGGGGAACTATGGCTACACCTTC. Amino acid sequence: CASSLSPSRQGGNYGYTF.